This TCR beta chain was identified in a study of beta chain features in type 1 diabetes (dated by TCRdb to the late 2010s). Regarding the research as a whole: No differences in mean age, gender distribution, total cell number or subset yield were found between patients and healthy donors. Whereas all 30 or so donors provided naive and central memory subsets, regulatory and stem cell-like memory subsets were isolated from just 8 patients and roughly 8 healthy donors. A total of 85 million to 140 million sorted cells were examined across all samples, and the number of cells per subset was strongly correlated with RNA yield. In the study, TCRB repertoires of sorted circulating CD4+ T cell subsets from recently diagnosed type 1 diabetes patients were compared with those of matched healthy donors. Broader findings and caveats from the paper: A moderate but significant shortening of TCRB CDR3 length was observed in type 1 diabetes patients in all four CD4+ subsets. Sequencing cDNA rather than genomic DNA could over-represent highly expressing activated cells, although activation and CD3 levels did not differ between groups. At VDJ recombination sites, patients with type 1 diabetes made fewer insertions and deleted more nucleotides, a pattern implying thymic rearrangement abnormalities. Naive, central memory and regulatory TCRB repertoires appeared to be more similar among patients than among healthy donors. PCR might favor shorter templates, but patient and control samples were amplified and corrected together, so any skew would affect both groups equally. HLA sub-analyses involved small numbers of individuals, so any influence of HLA type on TCRB rearrangement remained unresolved.

On this clone itself: The antigen it binds to is not known. No much larger clone exists at a distance of one base, and base qualities are not known.

All of the isolated RNA was reverse transcribed with the High Capacity cDNA Reverse Transcription Kit, so expressed TCRB transcripts were sequenced. Deep immunoSEQ sequencing was applied to naive, central memory and regulatory T cell samples, giving an average of around 3.4 million total reads per sample. Sorted cells were lysed in RLT buffer, and RNA was extracted using DNase-treated RNeasy Micro or Mini kits according to cell number. Each cell subset was processed on its own to prevent cross-contamination, while patient and healthy donor samples were processed together. TCRB sequences were amplified from cDNA with the immunoSEQ multiplex PCR, producing 87-bp fragments spanning the CDR3 region. Sequencing of the amplicons was done on the Illumina HiSeq platform. The published analysis was carried out like this. Synthetic template baselines were used to correct PCR bias computationally, reads within Hamming distance 2 were collapsed, and singletons that could not be merged were discarded. Reads were aligned to IMGT to assign V, D and J genes, CDR3 length, and insertions or deletions at six rearrangement sites. Within each subset, clonotype counts were normalized to the number of sorted cells before true diversity and Gini coefficients were calculated with the tcR R package. The overlap coefficient, calculated on TCRB nucleotide sequences, was used to measure repertoire sharing. As a proxy for the pre-selection repertoire, out-of-frame TCRB sequences from naive cells were analyzed. TCRdb holds this immuneACCESS table with in-frame rearrangements only. Some clones are missing; in checked studies, unresolved V genes explain under half, and the rest has no known cause. The V and J calls and the clone size are those of that table, but D and trimming were determined from the DNA. The sample table holds hundreds of thousands of clones, of which 15% to 18% were seen once. Jointly, the top ten make up around 0.095% of the sample.

Each donor gave one peripheral blood draw, averaging about 120 mL, which was collected into heparinised tubes. Naive, central memory, regulatory and stem cell-like memory CD4+ T cells were sorted on a BD FACSAria II using a panel including CD45RO, CCR7, CD25, CD127, CD95 and CD27. All sorted populations exceeded 98% purity. PBMCs were separated immediately by Lymphoprep density gradient centrifugation and were stained directly, without being cultured. So that batch effects would be minimized, each experiment stained and sorted samples in pairs, pairing one healthy donor with one patient. CDR1 and CDR2, per the germline V gene, are MDHEN and SYDVKM. The V end loses 6 bases and the J end loses 5 bases, and a stretch of 10 bases separates them. Including cysteine and phenylalanine, the CDR3 has 12 amino acids. Here the CDR3 DNA is all that survives: 36 bases in frame from base 1.

Recombination joined TRBV28 with TRBJ1-2; no D gene is confidently identified. Material for sequencing was naive CD4+ T cells from blood. The sample's cell subset or site, from its label and the paper: true naive CD4+ T cells. This TCR was recovered from a man aged 18-30 years in good health. The CDR3 protein: CASRVESYGYTF. The sequence in DNA is TGTGCCAGCAGGGTAGAGAGTTATGGCTACACCTTC.